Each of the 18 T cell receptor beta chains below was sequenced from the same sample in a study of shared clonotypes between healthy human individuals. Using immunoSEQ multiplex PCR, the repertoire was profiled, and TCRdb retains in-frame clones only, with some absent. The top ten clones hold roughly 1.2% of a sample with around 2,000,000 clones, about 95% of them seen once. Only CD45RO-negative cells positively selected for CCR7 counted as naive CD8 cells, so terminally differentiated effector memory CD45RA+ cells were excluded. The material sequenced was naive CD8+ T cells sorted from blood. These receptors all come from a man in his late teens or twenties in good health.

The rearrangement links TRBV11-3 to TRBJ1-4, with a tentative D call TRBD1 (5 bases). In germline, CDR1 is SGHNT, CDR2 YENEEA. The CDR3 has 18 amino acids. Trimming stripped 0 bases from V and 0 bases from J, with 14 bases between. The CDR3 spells CASSLESTGLATNEKLFF. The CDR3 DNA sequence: TGTGCCAGCAGCTTAGAAAGTACAGGCTTAGCAACTAATGAAAAACTGTTTTTT.

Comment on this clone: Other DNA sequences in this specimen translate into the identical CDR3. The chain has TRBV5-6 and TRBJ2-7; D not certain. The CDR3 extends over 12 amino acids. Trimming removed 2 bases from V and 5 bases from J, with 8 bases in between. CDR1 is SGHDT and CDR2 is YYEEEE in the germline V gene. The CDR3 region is CASSFLVHEQYF. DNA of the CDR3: TGTGCCAGCAGCTTCCTAGTCCACGAGCAGTACTTC.

In DNA form, the CDR3 reads TGTGCCAGCAGCCCTGGGACAGTGGTACCAGATACGCAGTATTTT. Translation gives CASSPGTVVPDTQYF. This chain joins TRBV7-9 and TRBJ2-3, with 7 bases matching TRBD1. V trimming: 5 bases; J trimming: 4 bases; junction bases outside the gene matches: 9. Germline V gene data show CDR1 as SEHNR and CDR2 as FQNEAQ (reference sequence). The CDR3 sequence is 15 residues long.

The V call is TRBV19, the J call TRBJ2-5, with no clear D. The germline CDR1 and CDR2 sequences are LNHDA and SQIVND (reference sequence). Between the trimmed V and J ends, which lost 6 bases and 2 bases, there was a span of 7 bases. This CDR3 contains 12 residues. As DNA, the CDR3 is TGTGCCAGTAGAGTCCCTCAAGAGACCCAGTACTTC. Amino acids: CASRVPQETQYF.

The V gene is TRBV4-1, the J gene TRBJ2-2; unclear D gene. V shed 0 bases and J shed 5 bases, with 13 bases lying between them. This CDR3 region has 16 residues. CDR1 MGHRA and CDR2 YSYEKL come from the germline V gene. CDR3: CASSQDGVDRTGELFF. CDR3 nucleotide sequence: TGCGCCAGCAGCCAAGATGGAGTAGATAGGACCGGGGAGCTGTTTTTT.

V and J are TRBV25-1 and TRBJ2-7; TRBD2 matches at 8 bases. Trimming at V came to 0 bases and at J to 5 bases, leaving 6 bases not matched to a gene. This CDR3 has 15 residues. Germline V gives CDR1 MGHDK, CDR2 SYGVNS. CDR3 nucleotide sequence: TGTGCCAGCAGTGAATATCCCGGGAGGGGCGACGAGCAGTACTTC. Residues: CASSEYPGRGDEQYF.

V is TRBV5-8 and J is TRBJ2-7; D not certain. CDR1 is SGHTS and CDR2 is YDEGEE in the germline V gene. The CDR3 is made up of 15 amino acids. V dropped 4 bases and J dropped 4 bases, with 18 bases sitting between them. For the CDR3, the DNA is TGTGCCAGCAGCCCCGTCTGGGCCACGACGTACGAGCAGTACTTC. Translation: CASSPVWATTYEQYF.

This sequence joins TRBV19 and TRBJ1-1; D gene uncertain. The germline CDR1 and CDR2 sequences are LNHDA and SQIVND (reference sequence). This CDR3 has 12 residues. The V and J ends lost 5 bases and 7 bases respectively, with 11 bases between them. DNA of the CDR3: TGTGCCAGTAGTTCGGGGAGGATTGAAGCTTTCTTT. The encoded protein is CASSSGRIEAFF.

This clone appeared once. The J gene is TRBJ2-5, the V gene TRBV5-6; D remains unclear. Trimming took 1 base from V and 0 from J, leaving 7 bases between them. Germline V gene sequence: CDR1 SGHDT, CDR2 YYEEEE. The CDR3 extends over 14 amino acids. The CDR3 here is CASSLIIDQETQYF. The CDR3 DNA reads TGTGCCAGCAGCTTGATCATAGACCAAGAGACCCAGTACTTC.

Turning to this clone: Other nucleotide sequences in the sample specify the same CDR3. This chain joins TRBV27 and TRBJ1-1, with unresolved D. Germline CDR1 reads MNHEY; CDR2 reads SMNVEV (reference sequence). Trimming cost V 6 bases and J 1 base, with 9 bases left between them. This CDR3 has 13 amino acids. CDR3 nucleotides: TGTGCCAGCAGCCCCTTGGGGAACACTGAAGCTTTCTTT. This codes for CASSPLGNTEAFF.

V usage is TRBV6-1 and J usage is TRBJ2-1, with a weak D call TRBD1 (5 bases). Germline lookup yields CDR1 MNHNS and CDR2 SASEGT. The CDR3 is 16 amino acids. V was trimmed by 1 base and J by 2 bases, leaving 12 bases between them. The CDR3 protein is CASSEEGATTYNEQFF. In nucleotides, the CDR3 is TGTGCCAGCAGTGAAGAAGGGGCAACCACCTACAATGAGCAGTTCTTC.

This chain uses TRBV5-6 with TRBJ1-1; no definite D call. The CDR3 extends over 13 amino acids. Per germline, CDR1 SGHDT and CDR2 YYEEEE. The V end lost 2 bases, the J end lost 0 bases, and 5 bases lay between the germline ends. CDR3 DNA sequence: TGTGCCAGCAGCTTCCAGATGAACACTGAAGCTTTCTTT. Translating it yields CASSFQMNTEAFF.

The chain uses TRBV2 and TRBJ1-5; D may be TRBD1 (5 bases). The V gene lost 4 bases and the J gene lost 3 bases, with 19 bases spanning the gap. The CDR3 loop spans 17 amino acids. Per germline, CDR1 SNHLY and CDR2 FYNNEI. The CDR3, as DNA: TGTGCCAGCAGTGGCCTCAGGGAACCCGAGGTCAATCAGCCCCAGCATTTT. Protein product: CASSGLREPEVNQPQHF.

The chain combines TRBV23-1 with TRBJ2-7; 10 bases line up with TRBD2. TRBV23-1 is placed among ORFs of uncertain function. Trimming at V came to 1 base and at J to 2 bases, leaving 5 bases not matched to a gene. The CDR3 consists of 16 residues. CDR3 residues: CASSQYKRGGPYEQYF. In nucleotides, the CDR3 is TGCGCCAGCAGTCAATATAAGCGGGGGGGACCCTACGAGCAGTACTTC.

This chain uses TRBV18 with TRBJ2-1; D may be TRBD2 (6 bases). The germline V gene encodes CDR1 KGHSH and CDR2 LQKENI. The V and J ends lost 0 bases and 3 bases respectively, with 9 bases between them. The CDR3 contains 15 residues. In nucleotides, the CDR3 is TGTGCCAGCTCACCACCGGTCGGGAGCTACAATGAGCAGTTCTTC. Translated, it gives CASSPPVGSYNEQFF.

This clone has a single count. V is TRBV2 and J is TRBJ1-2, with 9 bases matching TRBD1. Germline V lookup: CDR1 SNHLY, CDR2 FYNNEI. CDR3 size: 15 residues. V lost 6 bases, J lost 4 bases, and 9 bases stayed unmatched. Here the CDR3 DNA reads TGTGCCAGCAGAGACCCGGGACAGGGAATCTATGGCTACACCTTC. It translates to CASRDPGQGIYGYTF.

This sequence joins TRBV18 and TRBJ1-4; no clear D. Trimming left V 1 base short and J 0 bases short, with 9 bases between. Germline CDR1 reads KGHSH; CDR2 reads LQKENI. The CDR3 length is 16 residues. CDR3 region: CASSPLPLATNEKLFF. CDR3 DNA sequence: TGTGCCAGCTCACCACTTCCGTTAGCAACTAATGAAAAACTGTTTTTT.

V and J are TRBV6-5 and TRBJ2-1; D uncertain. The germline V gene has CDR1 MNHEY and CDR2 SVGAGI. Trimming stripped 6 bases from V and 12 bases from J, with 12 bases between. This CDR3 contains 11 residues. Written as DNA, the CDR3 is TGTGCCAGCAGCAACCCCCCCGGGCAGTTCTTC. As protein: CASSNPPGQFF.